This is a list of T cell receptor beta chains from one sample in a study of molecular identifiers for immune sequencing clone quantification. TCRdb reanalysed the PCR reads using MiXCR and keeps one entry per CDR3 protein. This table holds 70,000 to 90,000 distinct CDR3 sequences, 21% found once. The sequenced sample was naive CD8+ T cells from blood, with Jurkat cell RNA spiked in. All receptors come from a human donor in good health. Some libraries in this study had Jurkat cell RNA spiked in. Both conserved end residues are part of each CDR3. A D gene is named only where the DNA matches it firmly. Size values are once, few and many counts, or a class for expanded clones, and some rows have none.

TRBV3-1	many	TRBJ2-2	-	TGTGCCAGCGGAGCTGGTCCGAACACCGGGGAGCTGTTTTTT	CASGAGPNTGELFF
TRBV7-8	many	TRBJ2-7	-	TGTGCCAGCAGCTCGACCGACCCTAGCCCCCCGACCTACGAGCAGTACTTC	CASSSTDPSPPTYEQYF
TRBV27	few	TRBJ2-2	-	TGTGCCAGCACCAGCGGCATGAACACCGGGGAGCTGTTTTTT	CASTSGMNTGELFF
TRBV5-1	-	TRBJ2-1	TRBD2	TGCGCCAGCAGTTTACTAGCGGGTGTTTACAATGAGCAGTTCTTC	CASSLLAGVYNEQFF
TRBV9	many	TRBJ1-5	-	TGTGCCAGCAGCGTGAACGGAACCCATAGCAATCAGCCCCAGCATTTT	CASSVNGTHSNQPQHF
TRBV6-5	few	TRBJ2-1	TRBD2	TGTGCCAGCGGAATAAATAGCGGGGCCGATTACAATGAGCAGTTCTTC	CASGINSGADYNEQFF
TRBV19	-	TRBJ2-3	-	TGTGCCAGTAGTGAGACAGGGAGGAGCGCAGATACGCAGTATTTT	CASSETGRSADTQYF
TRBV20-1	many	TRBJ2-2	-	TGCAGTGCTTACGGGAACACCGGGGAGCTGTTTTTT	CSAYGNTGELFF
TRBV19	-	TRBJ2-5	TRBD2	TGTGCCAGTAGTACAGGAGCGGGGGGCCTAGGAGAGACCCAGTACTTC	CASSTGAGGLGETQYF
TRBV29-1	-	TRBJ2-2	-	TGCAGCGTTGAACTCTACGGGAACGGTGTGGCCGGGGAGCTGTTTTTT	CSVELYGNGVAGELFF
TRBV19	few	TRBJ2-5	TRBD1	TGTGCCAGTAGCTGGACAGGTGGGGAGACCCAGTACTTC	CASSWTGGETQYF
TRBV7-2	many	TRBJ2-7	TRBD1	TGTGCCAGCAGCCCAGGGACAGGACTCTACGAGCAGTACTTC	CASSPGTGLYEQYF
TRBV7-6	many	TRBJ2-5	-	TGTGCCAGCAGCATGTCCTGGGGGGAAGAGACCCAGTACTTC	CASSMSWGEETQYF
TRBV30	-	TRBJ2-2	-	TGTGCCTGGAGTGAGCTGGCCACCGGGGAGCTGTTTTTT	CAWSELATGELFF
TRBV30	many	TRBJ2-3	-	TGTGCCTGGAGTGTAAGTAACACAGATACGCAGTATTTT	CAWSVSNTDTQYF
TRBV5-4	many	TRBJ2-7	TRBD1	TGTGCCAGCAGCTTCGCTGTAGGATCGGGACAGAACTACGAGCAGTACTTC	CASSFAVGSGQNYEQYF
TRBV6-6	few	TRBJ2-5	-	TGTGCCAGCAGACCCGAAGTACTGGGTCTCCCCAGCGACTTC	CASRPEVLGLPSDF
TRBV7-9	many	TRBJ1-1	-	TGTGCCAGCAGCCCCGGGCTGGCTGAAGCTTTCTTT	CASSPGLAEAFF
TRBV6-6	many	TRBJ2-5	-	TGTGCCAGCAGTACATTGGCAGCCGAAGAGACCCAGTACTTC	CASSTLAAEETQYF
TRBV6-5	many	TRBJ2-3	-	TGTGCCAGCAGTTACTCCGGGGGAGTAATAGATACGCAGTATTTT	CASSYSGGVIDTQYF
TRBV6-2/TRBV6-3	many	TRBJ2-2	-	TGTGCCAGCAGTTACGAGAACACCGGGGAGCTGTTTTTT	CASSYENTGELFF
TRBV14	few	TRBJ1-2	-	TGTGCCAGCAGCCTTCTCACAGGAGGGTATGGCTACACCTTC	CASSLLTGGYGYTF
TRBV4-3	many	TRBJ2-7	-	TGCGCCAGCAGCCAAGATTACCCAGGGACCTACGAGCAGTACTTC	CASSQDYPGTYEQYF
TRBV4-3	many	TRBJ2-1	-	TGCGCCAGCAGCCCCGCCCGCAATGAGCAGTTCTTC	CASSPARNEQFF
TRBV7-9	few	TRBJ2-3	TRBD1	TGTGCCAGCAGGTCGGGTCAGGGGGTGTCAGATACGCAGTATTTT	CASRSGQGVSDTQYF
TRBV5-1	many	TRBJ2-5	-	TGCGCCAGCAGCCAGACACAGGAGGACCAAGAGACCCAGTACTTC	CASSQTQEDQETQYF
TRBV4-1	-	TRBJ2-5	-	TGCGCCAGCAGCCAAGAACCCAGGGAACAAGAGACCCAGTACTTC	CASSQEPREQETQYF
TRBV4-1	many	TRBJ2-3	TRBD2	TGCGCCAGCAGCCCCGGCGGGGGGGCCGTCGATGGCACAGATACGCAGTATTTT	CASSPGGGAVDGTDTQYF
TRBV6-2/TRBV6-3	many	TRBJ1-1	-	TGTGCCAGCAGTTACCCACCCGCCGGGACTGAAGCTTTCTTT	CASSYPPAGTEAFF
TRBV13	few	TRBJ2-2	-	TGTGCCAGCAGCGGGGGACCGGACACCGGGGAGCTGTTTTTT	CASSGGPDTGELFF
TRBV5-4	many	TRBJ2-3	TRBD1	TGTGCCAGCAGACTTACAGGGGACGGGCCAGATACGCAGTATTTT	CASRLTGDGPDTQYF
TRBV11-2	-	TRBJ2-3	-	TGTGCCAGCAGCCATGGGGGGGGGGCTGGAGGCACAGATACGCAGTATTTT	CASSHGGGAGGTDTQYF
TRBV6-2/TRBV6-3	many	TRBJ1-2	-	TGTGCCAGTAAGTTAAGTTGGGACGGACCTAACTATGGCTACACCTTC	CASKLSWDGPNYGYTF
TRBV7-3	many	TRBJ2-1	TRBD2	TGTGCCAGCAGCTTCTTAGGGGGACTAGCGGGATCTGCAGGTAATGAGCAGTTCTTC	CASSFLGGLAGSAGNEQFF
TRBV7-9	many	TRBJ2-7	-	TGTGCCAGCAGTGCCTTGGCGTCCGAGCAGTACTTC	CASSALASEQYF
TRBV13	-	TRBJ2-2	-	TGTGCCAGCAGCACCCCTCACGTAGAGAGAGGGGCCACCGGGGAGCTGTTTTTT	CASSTPHVERGATGELFF
TRBV11-2	-	TRBJ2-1	-	TGTGCCAGCAGCTTAGATAAGGATGAGCAGTTCTTC	CASSLDKDEQFF
TRBV4-3	few	TRBJ2-2	-	TGCGCCAGCAGCCTATGGCACAGGGTCCCCGGGGAGCTGTTTTTT	CASSLWHRVPGELFF